These 32 T cell receptor beta chains came from one sample sequenced in a study of cytomegalovirus exposure and HLA in healthy donors. In the PCR, 60 Vbeta and 13 Jbeta primers were used. Libraries were prepared by immunoSEQ multiplex PCR; TCRdb keeps only in-frame clonotypes and omits some of them. There are tens of thousands of clones in the sample, with around 3.8% held by the top ten. Sequences were obtained from PBMCs. These receptors all stem from a female donor in good health and CMV-seropositive.

The gene calls are TRBV6-6 and TRBJ1-5, with D uncertain. Germline CDR1 and CDR2: MNHNY and SVGAGI (reference sequence). This CDR3 has 13 residues. V lost 5 bases to trimming and J lost 5 bases, with 10 bases between them. This CDR3 is CASSRTVDQPQHF. For the CDR3, the DNA is TGTGCCAGCAGTAGAACAGTAGATCAGCCCCAGCATTTT.

CDR3 sequence (DNA): TGTGCCTGGAGTGACCGAGACGGAGCGGAGCAGTACTTC. Amino acids: CAWSDRDGAEQYF. This sequence joins TRBV30 and TRBJ2-7; D unclear. Looked up from germline, CDR1 is GTSNPN and CDR2 is SVGIG (reference sequence). Trimming cost V 1 base and J 7 bases, with 14 bases left between them. The length of the CDR3 is 13 residues. The complete variable domain, with remaining parts taken from reference TRBV30 and TRBJ2-7, reads SQTIHQWPATLVQPVGSPLSLECTVEGTSNPNLYWYRQAAGRGLQLLFYSVGIGQISSEVPQNLSASRPQDRQFILSSKKLLLSDSGFYLCAWSDRDGAEQYFGPGTRLTVT.

The chain carries TRBV7-9 and TRBJ2-1, with 12 bases identical to TRBD2. The CDR3 spans 17 residues. J was trimmed by 2 bases and V by 5 bases; bases with no gene match: 7. From germline, CDR1 is SEHNR and CDR2 FQNEAQ (reference sequence). The chain's CDR3 is CASSHTSGRTPYNEQFF. The CDR3 nucleotides read TGTGCCAGCAGCCACACTAGCGGGAGGACCCCCTACAATGAGCAGTTCTTC.

The J gene is TRBJ2-7, the V gene TRBV18, with 7 nucleotides matching TRBD1. Germline assignment: CDR1 KGHSH and CDR2 LQKENI. There are 15 residues in the CDR3. Trimming took 6 bases from V and 3 from J; bases not matched to a gene: 11. CDR3 sequence reads: CASSLPPTGDYEQYF. As DNA, the CDR3 is TGTGCCAGCTCCCTCCCGCCAACAGGGGACTACGAGCAGTACTTC.

The chain uses TRBV9 and TRBJ2-1, with D unresolved. There are 16 residues in the CDR3. Trimming removed 1 base at V and 8 bases at J, with 19 bases between. CDR1 SGDLS and CDR2 YYNGEE come from the germline V gene. The CDR3 reads CASSVSSSRLSHEQFF. As DNA, the CDR3 is TGTGCCAGCAGCGTATCCAGTTCTCGCTTATCACATGAGCAGTTCTTC.

The chain recombines TRBV18 with TRBJ1-1, with D possibly being TRBD1 (6 bases). Germline V gene sequence: CDR1 KGHSH, CDR2 LQKENI. V lost 0 bases to trimming and J lost 8 bases, with 16 bases between them. The length of the CDR3 is 15 residues. CDR3 bases: TGTGCCAGCTCACCACCCTCCTTGGGGGCACCAGAAGCTTTCTTT. Protein product: CASSPPSLGAPEAFF.

This CDR3 is CASSLTGTSRDNEQFF. The CDR3 DNA reads as TGTGCCAGCAGCCTAACCGGGACTAGCAGGGACAATGAGCAGTTCTTC. V usage is TRBV7-9 and J usage is TRBJ2-1, with 9 bases that match TRBD2. Germline loops: CDR1 SEHNR, CDR2 FQNEAQ (reference sequence). J was trimmed by 5 bases and V by 5 bases; bases with no gene match: 10. The CDR3 is made up of 16 amino acids.

The gene calls are TRBV4-3 and TRBJ1-1; D not resolved. Trimming took off 1 base at V and 0 bases at J, with 6 bases between the two ends. Germline CDR1 LGHNA, CDR2 YSLEER. The CDR3 consists of 14 residues. DNA of the CDR3: TGCGCCAGCAGCCAAGTCGCGTTGAACACTGAAGCTTTCTTT. Its translation: CASSQVALNTEAFF.

The rearrangement links TRBV7-2 to TRBJ2-3; D is unresolved. The CDR3 is 15 amino acids. Per germline, CDR1 SGHTA and CDR2 FQGNSA. Trimming left V 4 bases short and J 4 bases short, with 15 bases between. The CDR3 DNA follows: TGTGCCAGCAGCTCCCTACGGGTAAAAGCAGATACGCAGTATTTT. Encoded protein: CASSSLRVKADTQYF.

The chain uses TRBV4-1 and TRBJ2-1, with TRBD1 matching 12 bases. The V and J ends lost 3 bases and 11 bases, in that order; junction bases with no gene match: 11. The CDR3 length is 16 residues. Germline V CDR1 and CDR2: MGHRA, YSYEKL. The CDR3 coding sequence is TGCGCCAGCAGCCAGGTGGGGACAGGGGGCACAAGGAAGCAGTTCTTC. It codes for CASSQVGTGGTRKQFF.

This chain connects TRBV29-1 to TRBJ2-2; 7 nucleotides match TRBD1. From germline, CDR1 is SQVTM and CDR2 ANQGSEA. This CDR3 has 13 amino acids. V lost 8 bases to trimming and J lost 3 bases; unmatched junction nucleotides: 6. The CDR3 nucleotides are TGCAGCCTCCTGGACAGGCACACCGGGGAGCTGTTTTTT. This encodes CSLLDRHTGELFF.

The chain recombines TRBV27 with TRBJ2-7, with a tentative D call TRBD1 (6 bases). CDR3 size: 12 residues. V was trimmed by 7 bases and J by 3 bases, leaving 10 bases between them. Germline V gene data show CDR1 as MNHEY and CDR2 as SMNVEV (reference sequence). For the CDR3, the DNA is TGTGCCAGCAAGGACAGAGGCTACGAGCAGTACTTC. Residues: CASKDRGYEQYF.

V usage is TRBV27 and J usage is TRBJ2-3; D ambiguous. CDR1 is MNHEY and CDR2 is SMNVEV in the germline V gene (reference sequence). The CDR3 has 15 residues. Trimming removed 2 bases at V and 0 bases at J, with 9 bases between. CDR3 sequence reads: CASSLRSRSTDTQYF. CDR3 nucleotides: TGTGCCAGCAGTTTACGGAGCCGAAGCACAGATACGCAGTATTTT.

J is TRBJ2-7 and V is TRBV2; D gene uncertain. CDR1 and CDR2 (germline): SNHLY, FYNNEI. This CDR3 is 13 amino acids long. Trimming removed 3 bases from V and 2 bases from J, with 8 bases in between. The CDR3 spells CASSDWSAYEQYF. Written as DNA, the CDR3 is TGTGCCAGCAGTGATTGGAGCGCCTACGAGCAGTACTTC.

The V call is TRBV19, the J call TRBJ2-1, with TRBD2 matching over 7 bases. This CDR3 region has 15 residues. The junction had 10 bases not matched to a gene; V was cut back by 3 bases and J by 8 bases. Germline V gene sequence: CDR1 LNHDA, CDR2 SQIVND (reference sequence). The CDR3 region is CASSIGGSSLDEQFF. The CDR3 nucleotides read TGTGCCAGTAGTATCGGCGGGAGCTCCCTCGATGAGCAGTTCTTC.

The chain has TRBV4-3 and TRBJ2-1, with 8 positions matching TRBD2. The V gene's germline CDR1 is LGHNA and CDR2 YSLEER. J gave up 4 bases and V 3 bases, and 11 bases lay outside the gene matches. CDR3 length: 17 residues. The CDR3 bases are TGCGCCAGCAGCCAGGACGGGGATAGCGGGGCTTACAATGAGCAGTTCTTC. It codes for CASSQDGDSGAYNEQFF.

The chain joins TRBV7-9 to TRBJ1-5, with 9 bases that match TRBD1. This CDR3 has 19 residues. Germline trimming cut 2 bases from V and 4 bases from J; bases unmatched to any gene: 15. Germline V gives CDR1 SEHNR, CDR2 FQNEAQ (reference sequence). CDR3 sequence reads: CASSLPKEIADRGNQPQHF. CDR3 nucleotides: TGTGCCAGCAGCTTACCGAAGGAAATCGCGGACAGGGGAAATCAGCCCCAGCATTTT.

The V gene is TRBV7-2, the J gene TRBJ2-1; TRBD1 aligns across 11 bases. The CDR3 runs to 16 residues. V lost 3 bases and J lost 5; bases outside the gene matches: 6. Germline values: CDR1 SGHTA, CDR2 FQGNSA. CDR3 in DNA: TGTGCCAGCAGCTTGTCGGGACAGGGGGTCCACAATGAGCAGTTCTTC. It translates to CASSLSGQGVHNEQFF.

The rearrangement uses TRBV5-1 and TRBJ2-7; D tentatively fits TRBD1 or TRBD2 (5 bases each). CDR1 SGHRS and CDR2 YFSETQ come from the germline V gene. V gave up 4 bases and J gave up 0 bases, with 17 bases separating them. This CDR3 region has 16 residues. CDR3 DNA: TGCGCCAGCAGCGTGGGGGTTCGGGGTTTCTCCTACGAGCAGTACTTC. It is translated as CASSVGVRGFSYEQYF.

The gene calls are TRBV28 and TRBJ1-3, with TRBD1 matching 8 bases. The CDR3 contains 14 residues. The V and J ends lost 6 bases and 2 bases, in that order; junction bases with no gene match: 3. CDR1 is MDHEN, CDR2 SYDVKM, per germline. CDR3 region: CASSRTGTGNTIYF. The CDR3, as DNA: TGTGCCAGCAGCCGGACAGGGACTGGAAACACCATATATTTT.

The CDR3 sequence: CASSQPQTWGSHSPLHF. Here the CDR3 DNA reads TGTGCCAGCAGCCAACCCCAGACGTGGGGCTCCCATTCACCCCTCCACTTT. The V and J genes are TRBV4-2 and TRBJ1-6; possibly TRBD1 for D (5 bases). Germline lookup yields CDR1 LGHNA and CDR2 YNFKEQ. Deletions cut 2 bases from V and 8 bases from J, with 19 bases between. This CDR3 is 17 amino acids long.

The chain has TRBV7-2 and TRBJ1-1; D might be TRBD1 (6 bases). The germline gives CDR1 SGHTA, CDR2 FQGNSA. CDR3 length: 15 residues. Trimming stripped 2 bases from V and 5 bases from J, with 15 bases between. CDR3 region: CASSLTVGRGTEAFF. CDR3 nucleotides: TGTGCCAGCAGCTTAACCGTCGGGAGGGGGACTGAAGCTTTCTTT.

This chain links TRBV6-5 with TRBJ1-3; D is unclear. CDR1 and CDR2 from the germline V gene are MNHEY and SVGAGI. The V end was cut by 2 bases, the J end by 8 bases, with 10 bases between. This CDR3 spans 13 amino acids. CDR3 protein: CASSYGREYTIYF. The CDR3 DNA follows: TGTGCCAGCAGTTACGGGAGGGAGTACACCATATATTTT.

This chain connects TRBV19 to TRBJ1-6; D is unresolved. The CDR3 spans 14 residues. CDR1 is LNHDA, CDR2 SQIVND, per germline (reference sequence). V lost 10 bases and J lost 7, with 17 bases in between. CDR3 loop: CATRPGRGNSPLHF. The DNA for the CDR3 is TGTGCCACCCGTCCCGGACGAGGGAATTCACCCCTCCACTTT.

This sequence joins TRBV11-3 and TRBJ2-5, with D perhaps TRBD1 (6 bases). Trimming took off 3 bases at V and 4 bases at J, with 9 bases between the two ends. Germline V gene sequence: CDR1 SGHNT, CDR2 YENEEA. The CDR3 extends over 13 amino acids. The chain's CDR3 is CASSFSGAETQYF. The CDR3 nucleotides are TGTGCCAGCAGCTTCTCAGGGGCAGAGACCCAGTACTTC. Variable domain in full (rest from reference TRBV11-3 and TRBJ2-5): EAGVVQSPRYKIIEKKQPVAFWCNPISGHNTLYWYLQNLGQGPELLIRYENEEAVDDSQLPKDRFSAERLKGVDSTLKIQPAELGDSAVYLCASSFSGAETQYFGPGTRLLVL.

The CDR3 spells CASSFWDRRNQPQHF. In nucleotides, the CDR3 is TGTGCCAGCAGCTTTTGGGACAGGAGGAATCAGCCCCAGCATTTT. V usage is TRBV5-6 and J usage is TRBJ1-5; 8 nucleotides agree with TRBD1. The junction had 5 bases not matched to a gene; V was cut back by 2 bases and J by 4 bases. This CDR3 has 15 amino acids. Germline lookup yields CDR1 SGHDT and CDR2 YYEEEE.

With regard to this clone: Its ends do not fully match the called genes, so a read error is possible. The J gene is TRBJ2-7, the V gene TRBV10-3, with 8 bases matching TRBD1. From germline, CDR1 is ENHRY and CDR2 SYGVKD. The CDR3 extends over 14 amino acids. This CDR3 is CAIARQGFSYEQCF. CDR3 nucleotides: TGTGCCATCGCCAGACAGGGGTTCTCCTACGAGCAGTGCTTC.

The rearrangement links TRBV9 to TRBJ2-1; TRBD2 agrees at 8 bases. Germline-derived CDR1 and CDR2 are SGDLS and YYNGEE. The CDR3 runs to 15 residues. V shed 4 bases, J shed 7 bases, and the junction held 10 bases outside the gene matches. This CDR3 reads CASSPRGGGRNEQFF. Written as DNA, the CDR3 is TGTGCCAGCAGCCCACGGGGCGGGGGGCGGAATGAGCAGTTCTTC. The full variable domain, completed using reference TRBV9 and TRBJ2-1, is DSGVTQTPKHLITATGQRVTLRCSPRSGDLSVYWYQQSLDQGLQFLIQYYNGEERAKGNILERFSAQQFPDLHSELNLSSLELGDSALYFCASSPRGGGRNEQFFGPGTRLTVL.

The chain recombines TRBV29-1 with TRBJ2-7; 8 bases align to TRBD1. The CDR3 consists of 12 residues. V lost 7 bases and J lost 5; bases outside the gene matches: 7. Germline V CDR1 and CDR2: SQVTM, ANQGSEA. CDR3 protein: CSAGQGGDEQYF. CDR3 sequence (DNA): TGCAGCGCCGGACAGGGAGGCGACGAGCAGTACTTC.

In DNA form, the CDR3 reads TGTGCCAGCAGCATCTGGACAGGGGCATACAATCAGCCCCAGCATTTT. Translation gives CASSIWTGAYNQPQHF. This rearrangement joins TRBV7-9 to TRBJ1-5; 9 bases line up with TRBD1. The CDR3 covers 16 residues. CDR1 and CDR2 (germline): SEHNR, FQNEAQ (reference sequence). The V and J ends lost 5 bases and 3 bases, in that order; junction bases with no gene match: 8. Full variable domain (missing parts from reference TRBV7-9 and TRBJ1-5): DTGVSQNPRHKITKRGQNVTFRCDPISEHNRLYWYRQTLGQGPEFLTYFQNEAQLEKSRLLSDRFSAERPKGSFSTLEIQRTEQGDSAMYLCASSIWTGAYNQPQHFGDGTRLSIL.

This CDR3 is CASSLYRDSNEKLFF. CDR3 nucleotides: TGCGCCAGCAGCTTGTATCGGGACTCAAATGAAAAACTGTTTTTT. This chain joins TRBV5-1 and TRBJ1-4; a weak D match, TRBD1 (5 bases). The V gene's germline CDR1 is SGHRS and CDR2 YFSETQ. The CDR3 has 15 residues. V was trimmed by 1 base and J by 5 bases, leaving 12 bases between them.

The chain is built from TRBV5-4 and TRBJ2-7; TRBD1 matches 9 bases. The CDR3 has 15 residues. V lost 4 bases and J lost 1; bases outside the gene matches: 6. In germline, CDR1 is SGHNT, CDR2 YYREEE (reference sequence). CDR3 in amino acids: CASSGGQGLSYEQYF. DNA for the CDR3: TGTGCCAGCAGCGGCGGACAGGGGTTATCCTACGAGCAGTACTTC. Full variable domain (missing parts from reference TRBV5-4 and TRBJ2-7): ETGVTQSPTHLIKTRGQQVTLRCSSQSGHNTVSWYQQALGQGPQFIFQYYREEENGRGNFPPRFSGLQFPNYSSELNVNALELDDSALYLCASSGGQGLSYEQYFGPGTRLTVT.